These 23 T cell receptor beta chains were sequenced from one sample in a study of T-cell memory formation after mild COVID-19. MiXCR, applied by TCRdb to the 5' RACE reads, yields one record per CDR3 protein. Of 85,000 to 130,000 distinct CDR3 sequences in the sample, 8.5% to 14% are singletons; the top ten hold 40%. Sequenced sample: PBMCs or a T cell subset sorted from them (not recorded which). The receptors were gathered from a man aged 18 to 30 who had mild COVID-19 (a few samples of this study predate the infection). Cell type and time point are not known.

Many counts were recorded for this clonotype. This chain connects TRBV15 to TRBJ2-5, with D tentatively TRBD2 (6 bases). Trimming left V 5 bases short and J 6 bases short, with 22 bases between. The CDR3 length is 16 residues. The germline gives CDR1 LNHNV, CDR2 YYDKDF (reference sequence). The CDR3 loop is CATSPLEGDSSQTQYF. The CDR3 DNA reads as TGTGCCACCAGCCCCCTAGAAGGGGACTCTTCGCAGACCCAGTACTTC.

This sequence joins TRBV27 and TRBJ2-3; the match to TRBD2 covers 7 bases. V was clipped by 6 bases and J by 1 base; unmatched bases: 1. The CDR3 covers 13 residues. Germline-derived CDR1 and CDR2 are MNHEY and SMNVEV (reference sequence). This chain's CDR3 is CASSRGGTDTQYF. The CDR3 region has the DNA TGTGCCAGCAGCCGGGGGGGCACAGATACGCAGTATTTT.

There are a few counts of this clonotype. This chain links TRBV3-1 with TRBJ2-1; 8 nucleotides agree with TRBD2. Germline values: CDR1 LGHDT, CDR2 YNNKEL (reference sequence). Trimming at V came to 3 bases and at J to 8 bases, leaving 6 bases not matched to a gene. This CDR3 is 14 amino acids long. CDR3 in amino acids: CASSHGGGRDEQFF. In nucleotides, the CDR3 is TGTGCCAGCAGCCACGGCGGGGGGAGGGATGAGCAGTTCTTC.

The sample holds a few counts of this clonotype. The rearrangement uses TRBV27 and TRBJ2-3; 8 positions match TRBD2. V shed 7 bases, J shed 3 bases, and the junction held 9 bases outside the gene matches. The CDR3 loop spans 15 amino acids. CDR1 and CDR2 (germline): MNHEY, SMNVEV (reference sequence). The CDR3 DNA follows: TGTGCCAGCATCCGGGGGGGCCGGTTGACAGATACGCAGTATTTT. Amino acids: CASIRGGRLTDTQYF.

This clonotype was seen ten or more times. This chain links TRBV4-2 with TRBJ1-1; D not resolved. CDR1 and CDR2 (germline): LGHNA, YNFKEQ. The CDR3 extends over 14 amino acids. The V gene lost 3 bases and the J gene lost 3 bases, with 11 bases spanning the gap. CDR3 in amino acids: CASSHEGVYTEAFF. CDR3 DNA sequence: TGTGCCAGCAGCCATGAGGGAGTTTACACTGAAGCTTTCTTT.

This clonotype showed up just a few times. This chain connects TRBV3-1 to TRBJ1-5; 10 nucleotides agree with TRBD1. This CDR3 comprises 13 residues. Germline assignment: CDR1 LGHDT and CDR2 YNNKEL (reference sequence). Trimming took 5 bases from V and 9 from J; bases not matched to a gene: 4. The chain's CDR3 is CASSGTGARPQHF. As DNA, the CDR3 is TGTGCCAGCAGCGGGACAGGGGCAAGGCCCCAGCATTTT.

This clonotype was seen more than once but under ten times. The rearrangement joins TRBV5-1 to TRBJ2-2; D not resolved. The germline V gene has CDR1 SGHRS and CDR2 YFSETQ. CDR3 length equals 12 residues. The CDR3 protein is CASRWDTGELFF. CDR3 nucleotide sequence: TGCGCTTCAAGGTGGGACACCGGGGAGCTGTTTTTT.

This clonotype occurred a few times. CDR3 sequence (DNA): TGCGCCAGCAGCCAAGAATGGGGGGGGCTCACAGATACGCAGTATTTT. It encodes CASSQEWGGLTDTQYF. The gene calls are TRBV4-1 and TRBJ2-3, with D maybe TRBD2 (7 bases). V lost 0 bases to trimming and J lost 2 bases, with 12 bases between them. The CDR3 spans 16 residues. CDR1 and CDR2 from the germline V gene are MGHRA and YSYEKL.

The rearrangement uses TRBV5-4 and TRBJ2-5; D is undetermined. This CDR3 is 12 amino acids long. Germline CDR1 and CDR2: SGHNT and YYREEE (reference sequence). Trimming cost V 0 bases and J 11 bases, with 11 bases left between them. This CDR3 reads CASSLGLASQYF. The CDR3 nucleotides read TGTGCCAGCAGCTTGGGATTAGCATCTCAGTACTTC.

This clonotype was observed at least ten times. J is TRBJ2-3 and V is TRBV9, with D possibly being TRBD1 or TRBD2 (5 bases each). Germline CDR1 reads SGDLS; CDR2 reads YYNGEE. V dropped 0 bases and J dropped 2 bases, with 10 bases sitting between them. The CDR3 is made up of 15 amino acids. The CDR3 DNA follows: TGTGCCAGCAGCGTAGGGGGGTCCCCCACAGATACGCAGTATTTT. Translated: CASSVGGSPTDTQYF.

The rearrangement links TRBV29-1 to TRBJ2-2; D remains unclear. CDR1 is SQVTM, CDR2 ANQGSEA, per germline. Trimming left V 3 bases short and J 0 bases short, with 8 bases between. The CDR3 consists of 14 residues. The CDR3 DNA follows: TGCAGCGTTGATGTCGCCGCGAACACCGGGGAGCTGTTTTTT. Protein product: CSVDVAANTGELFF.

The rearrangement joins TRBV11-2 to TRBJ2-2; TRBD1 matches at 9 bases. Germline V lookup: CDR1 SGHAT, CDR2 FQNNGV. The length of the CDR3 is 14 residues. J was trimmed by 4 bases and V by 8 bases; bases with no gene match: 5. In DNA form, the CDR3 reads TGTGCCAGCCGCGGGACAGGGCTCACCGGGGAGCTGTTTTTT. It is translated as CASRGTGLTGELFF.

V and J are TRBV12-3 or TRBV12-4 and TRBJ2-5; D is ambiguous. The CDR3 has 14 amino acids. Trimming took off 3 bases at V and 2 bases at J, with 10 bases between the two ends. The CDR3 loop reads CASSFERQQETQYF. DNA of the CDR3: TGTGCCAGCAGTTTCGAACGTCAGCAAGAGACCCAGTACTTC.

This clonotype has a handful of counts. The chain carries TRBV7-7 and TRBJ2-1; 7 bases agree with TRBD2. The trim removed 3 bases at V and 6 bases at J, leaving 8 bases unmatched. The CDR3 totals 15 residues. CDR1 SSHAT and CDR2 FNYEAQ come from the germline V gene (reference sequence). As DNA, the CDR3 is TGTGCCAGCAGCTTGGGCGGGGGTGGTTTCAATGAGCAGTTCTTC. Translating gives CASSLGGGGFNEQFF.

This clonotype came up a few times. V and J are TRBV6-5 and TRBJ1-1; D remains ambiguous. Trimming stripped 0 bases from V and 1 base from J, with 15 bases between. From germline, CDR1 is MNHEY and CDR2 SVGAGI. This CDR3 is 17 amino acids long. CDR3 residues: CASSYSIAVEGNTEAFF. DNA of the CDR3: TGTGCCAGCAGTTACTCGATCGCAGTGGAAGGGAACACTGAAGCTTTCTTT.

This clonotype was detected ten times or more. CDR3 in DNA: TGTGCCAGCAGCCTTACTAGCGGTCGCACAGATACGCAGTATTTT. Amino acid sequence: CASSLTSGRTDTQYF. This chain links TRBV11-3 with TRBJ2-3, with 8 positions matching TRBD2. V gave up 5 bases and J gave up 1 base; unmatched junction bases: 5. CDR1 and CDR2 (germline): SGHNT, YENEEA. CDR3 length: 15 residues.

CDR3: CASSSQGDAYEQYV. CDR3 sequence (DNA): TGTGCCAGCAGTTCCCAGGGGGATGCCTACGAGCAGTACGTC. This rearrangement joins TRBV6-2 or TRBV6-3 to TRBJ2-7; the match to TRBD1 covers 7 bases. V was pared by 4 bases and J by 2 bases, with 5 bases of the junction left unmatched. The germline V gene has CDR1 MNHEY and CDR2 SVGEGT. CDR3 length: 14 residues.

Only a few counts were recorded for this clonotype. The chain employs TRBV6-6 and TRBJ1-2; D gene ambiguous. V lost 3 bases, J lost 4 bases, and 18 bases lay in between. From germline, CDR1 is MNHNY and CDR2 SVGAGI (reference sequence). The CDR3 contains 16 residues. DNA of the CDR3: TGTGCCAGCAGTTATTCCCCGGACGGTGGAAGCTATGGCTACACCTTC. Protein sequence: CASSYSPDGGSYGYTF.

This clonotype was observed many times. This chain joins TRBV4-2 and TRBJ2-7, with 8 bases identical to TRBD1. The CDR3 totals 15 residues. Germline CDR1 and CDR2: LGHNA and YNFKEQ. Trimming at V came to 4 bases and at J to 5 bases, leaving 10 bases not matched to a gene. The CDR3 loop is CASSPSPGQGDEQYF. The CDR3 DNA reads TGTGCCAGCAGCCCCTCGCCCGGACAGGGAGACGAGCAGTACTTC.

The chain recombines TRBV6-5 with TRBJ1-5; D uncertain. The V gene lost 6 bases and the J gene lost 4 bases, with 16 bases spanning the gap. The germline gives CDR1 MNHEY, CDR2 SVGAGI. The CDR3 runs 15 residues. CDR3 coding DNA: TGTGCCAGCAGCCTCGGGATCGGAAGTAATCAGCCCCAGCATTTT. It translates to CASSLGIGSNQPQHF.

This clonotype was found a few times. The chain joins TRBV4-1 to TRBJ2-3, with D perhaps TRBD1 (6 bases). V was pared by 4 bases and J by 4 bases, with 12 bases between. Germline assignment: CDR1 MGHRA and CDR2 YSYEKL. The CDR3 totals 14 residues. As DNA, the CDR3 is TGCGCCAGCAGCCCCGAAGGGGGTGCAGATACGCAGTATTTT. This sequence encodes CASSPEGGADTQYF.

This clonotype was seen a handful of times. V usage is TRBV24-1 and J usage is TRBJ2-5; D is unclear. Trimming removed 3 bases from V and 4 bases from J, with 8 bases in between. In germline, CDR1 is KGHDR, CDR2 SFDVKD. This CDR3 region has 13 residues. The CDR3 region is CATSDTSGETQYF. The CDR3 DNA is TGTGCCACCAGTGATACCTCGGGAGAGACCCAGTACTTC.

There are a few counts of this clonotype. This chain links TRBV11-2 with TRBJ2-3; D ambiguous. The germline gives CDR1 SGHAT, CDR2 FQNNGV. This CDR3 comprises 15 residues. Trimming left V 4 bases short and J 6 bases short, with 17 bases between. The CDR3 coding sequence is TGTGCCAGCAGCTCCGCCGGATTTGGGGTGGATACGCAGTATTTT. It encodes CASSSAGFGVDTQYF.